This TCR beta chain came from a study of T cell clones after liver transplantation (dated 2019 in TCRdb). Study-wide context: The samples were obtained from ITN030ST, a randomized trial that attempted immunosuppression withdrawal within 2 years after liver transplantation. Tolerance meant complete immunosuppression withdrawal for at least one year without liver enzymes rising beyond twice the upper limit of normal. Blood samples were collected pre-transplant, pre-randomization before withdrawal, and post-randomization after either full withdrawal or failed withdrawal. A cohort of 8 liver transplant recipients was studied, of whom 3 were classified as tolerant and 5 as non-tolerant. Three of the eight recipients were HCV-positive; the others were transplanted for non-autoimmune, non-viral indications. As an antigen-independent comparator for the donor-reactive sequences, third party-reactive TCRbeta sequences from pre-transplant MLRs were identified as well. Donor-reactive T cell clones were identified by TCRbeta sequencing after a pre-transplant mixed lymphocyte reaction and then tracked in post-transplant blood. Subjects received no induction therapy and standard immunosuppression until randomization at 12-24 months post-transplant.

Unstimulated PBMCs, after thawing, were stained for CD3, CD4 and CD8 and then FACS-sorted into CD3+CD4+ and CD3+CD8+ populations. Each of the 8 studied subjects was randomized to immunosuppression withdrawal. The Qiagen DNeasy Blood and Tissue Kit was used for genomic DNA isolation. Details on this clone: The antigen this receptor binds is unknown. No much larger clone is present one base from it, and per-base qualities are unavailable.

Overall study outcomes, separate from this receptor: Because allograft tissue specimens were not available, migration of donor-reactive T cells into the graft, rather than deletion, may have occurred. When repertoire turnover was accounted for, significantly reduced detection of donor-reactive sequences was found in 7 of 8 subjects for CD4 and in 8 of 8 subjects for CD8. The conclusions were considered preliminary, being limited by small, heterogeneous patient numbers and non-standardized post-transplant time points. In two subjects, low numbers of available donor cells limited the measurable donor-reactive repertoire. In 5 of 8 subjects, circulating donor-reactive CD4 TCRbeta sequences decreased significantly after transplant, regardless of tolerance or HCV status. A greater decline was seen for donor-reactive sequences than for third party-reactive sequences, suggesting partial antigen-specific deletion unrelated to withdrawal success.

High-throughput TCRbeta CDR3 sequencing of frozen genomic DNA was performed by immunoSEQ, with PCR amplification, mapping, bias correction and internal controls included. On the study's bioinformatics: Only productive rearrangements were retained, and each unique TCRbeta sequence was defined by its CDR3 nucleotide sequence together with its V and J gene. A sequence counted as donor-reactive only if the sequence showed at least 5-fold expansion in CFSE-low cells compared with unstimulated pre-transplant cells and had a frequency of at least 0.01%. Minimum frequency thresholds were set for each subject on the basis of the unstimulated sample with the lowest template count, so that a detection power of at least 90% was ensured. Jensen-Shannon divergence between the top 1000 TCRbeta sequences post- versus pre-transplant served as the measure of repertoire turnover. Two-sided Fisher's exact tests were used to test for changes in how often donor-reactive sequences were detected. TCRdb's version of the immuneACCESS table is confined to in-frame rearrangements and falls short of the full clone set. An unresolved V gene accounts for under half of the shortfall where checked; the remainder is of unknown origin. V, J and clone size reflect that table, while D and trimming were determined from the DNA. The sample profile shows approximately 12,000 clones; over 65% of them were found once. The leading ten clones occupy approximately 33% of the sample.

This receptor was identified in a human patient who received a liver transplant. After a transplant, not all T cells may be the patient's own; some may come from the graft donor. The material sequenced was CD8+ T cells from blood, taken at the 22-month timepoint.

The CDR3 corresponds to CASTTRNEQFF. DNA sequence: TGTGCCAGCACCACTCGCAATGAGCAGTTCTTC. The chain was built from TRBV6-6 and TRBJ2-1; no confident D gene assignment can be made. The CDR3 runs 11 residues from the cysteine to the phenylalanine. The kept DNA is CDR3 alone, 33 bases in frame from the first base. V was cut back by 7 bases and J by 6 bases, leaving a gap of 7 bases between them. The germline V gene (reference sequence) provides CDR1 MNHNY and CDR2 SVGAGI.